This T cell receptor (beta chain) was profiled in a study of beta chain features in type 1 diabetes listed by TCRdb under 2018. A note on the overall study: Mean age, gender distribution, total cell number and subset yield were not different between patients and healthy donors. A total of approximately 99,000,000 sorted cells were examined across all samples, and RNA yield correlated strongly with the number of cells per subset. In the study, recently diagnosed type 1 diabetes patients and matched healthy donors were compared on the TCRB repertoires of their sorted circulating CD4+ T cell subsets. Whereas all 28 donors provided naive and central memory subsets, regulatory and stem cell-like memory subsets were isolated from just 8 patients and about 8 healthy donors.

The entire isolated RNA was reverse transcribed using the High Capacity cDNA Reverse Transcription Kit, and thus expressed TCRB transcripts were sequenced. Naive, central memory and regulatory T cell samples underwent deep immunoSEQ sequencing, averaging around 3.6 million total reads per sample. After sorted cells were lysed in RLT buffer, RNA was extracted with DNase-treated RNeasy Micro or Mini kits, with the choice depending on cell number. Each cell subset was processed on its own to prevent cross-contamination, while patient and healthy donor samples were processed together. Using the immunoSEQ multiplex PCR, TCRB sequences were amplified from cDNA into 87-bp fragments spanning the CDR3 region. The amplicons were sequenced using the Illumina HiSeq platform. The source study handled its data this way. PCR bias was corrected computationally using synthetic template baselines, and reads within Hamming distance 2 were collapsed, with unmergeable singletons discarded. By aligning reads against IMGT, V, D and J genes, CDR3 length, and insertions or deletions at six rearrangement sites were assigned. Within each subset, clonotype counts were normalized to the number of sorted cells before true diversity and Gini coefficients were calculated with the tcR R package. Repertoire sharing was quantified using the overlap coefficient calculated on TCRB nucleotide sequences. TCRdb obtained this table from immuneACCESS and retained in-frame rearrangements with V and J assigned. These tables miss some clones; where compared with another copy, unresolved V genes account for less than half of the shortfall, and the remainder is unexplained. The V and J calls and clone size are taken from that table; D and trimming were inferred from the DNA. A total of some 190,000 clones appear in this sample, approximately 7.8% of them only once. The ten largest clones capture about 0.9% of the sample.

This clone was seen more than once but under ten times. What this receptor recognizes is not known. No much larger clonotype is one base removed from it; base qualities were not supplied. A single peripheral blood draw of roughly 0.11 L on average was collected from each donor into heparinised tubes. A BD FACSAria II and a panel including CD45RO, CCR7, CD25, CD127, CD95 and CD27 were used to sort naive, central memory, regulatory and stem cell-like memory CD4+ T cells. All sorted populations exceeded 95% purity. PBMCs were separated immediately by Lymphoprep density gradient centrifugation and were stained directly, without being cultured. So that batch effects would be minimized, each experiment stained and sorted samples in pairs, pairing one healthy donor with one patient. Spanning cysteine to phenylalanine, the CDR3 consists of 14 amino acids. The DNA shown is the 42-base CDR3, in frame from base 1. The germline V gene (reference sequence) provides CDR1 SGHKS and CDR2 YYEKEE. The junction shows trimming of 4 bases on V and 3 bases on J, plus 14 bases between the germline ends.

The paper's findings and limits, for the study overall: Only small numbers of individuals were included in the HLA sub-analyses, which left unresolved whether HLA type had any influence on TCRB rearrangement. Naive, central memory and regulatory TCRB repertoires appeared to be more alike among patients than among healthy donors. A moderate but significant shortening of TCRB CDR3 length was observed in type 1 diabetes patients in all four CD4+ subsets. Because cDNA rather than genomic DNA was sequenced, highly expressing activated cells could have been over-represented, although no difference in activation and CD3 levels was found between groups. At VDJ recombination sites, patients with type 1 diabetes made fewer insertions and deleted more nucleotides, a pattern implying thymic rearrangement abnormalities. PCR may preferentially amplify shorter templates, but because patient and control samples were amplified and corrected together, any resulting skew would affect both groups equally.

Sequencing was done on a sample of central memory CD4+ T cells from blood. The receptor comes from a middle-aged woman with type 1 diabetes. The V and J segments used are TRBV5-5 and TRBJ2-7, with TRBD1 tentatively as D gene (7 bases match). The bases are TGTGCCAGCAGCAGGGGGGACAGCCTCTACGAGCAGTACTTC. Its product reads: CASSRGDSLYEQYF.